The 31 T cell receptor beta chains presented below share a single source sample, sequenced in a study of T-cell reconstitution after alpha-beta-depleted transplantation in children. A library of TCRbeta sequences, prepared with unique molecular identifiers, was generated. TCRdb re-called the PCR reads with MiXCR, one entry per CDR3 protein. The table lists roughly 300,000 distinct CDR3 sequences, more than 8% of them singletons. Sequencing was performed on PBMCs from the stem cell graft donor, taken from the stem cell graft. These receptors were collected from a human donor who donated a stem cell graft to a child with SCID.

This chain uses TRBV29-1 with TRBJ2-3, with 9 bases fitting TRBD1. The CDR3 contains 13 residues. Germline CDR1 is SQVTM and CDR2 is ANQGSEA. J lost 4 bases, V lost 7 bases, and 6 bases had no gene match. CDR3: CSAGTGQADTQYF. The DNA of the CDR3 is TGCAGCGCCGGGACAGGGCAAGCAGATACGCAGTATTTT.

CDR3 DNA: TGTGCCACCACCAAAGTGGTCACATGGACACATACGCAGTATTTT. Translating it yields CATTKVVTWTHTQYF. The gene calls are TRBV3-1 and TRBJ2-3; TRBD1 might be the D (5 bases). Germline lookup yields CDR1 LGHDT and CDR2 YNNKEL (reference sequence). Trimming removed 10 bases at V and 7 bases at J, with 24 bases between. CDR3 length equals 15 residues.

This clonotype was counted at least ten times. This CDR3 is CASSLALGRTTEAFF. CDR3 in DNA: TGCGCCAGCAGCTTGGCCCTGGGTAGGACCACTGAAGCTTTCTTT. The chain uses TRBV5-1 and TRBJ1-1; D not certain. The CDR3 runs 15 residues. The V gene's germline CDR1 is SGHRS and CDR2 YFSETQ. V dropped 0 bases and J dropped 4 bases, with 13 bases sitting between them.

The rearrangement uses TRBV4-2 and TRBJ1-4; maybe TRBD1 (5 bases). The V end lost 0 bases, the J end lost 4 bases, and 12 bases lay between the germline ends. Germline V CDR1 and CDR2: LGHNA, YNFKEQ. The CDR3 has 16 residues. CDR3 in DNA: TGTGCCAGCAGCCAAGATCGTCAGGGACTTAATGAAAAACTGTTTTTT. Its translation: CASSQDRQGLNEKLFF.

The V gene is TRBV10-3, the J gene TRBJ2-7; D unresolved. CDR1 and CDR2 (germline): ENHRY, SYGVKD. Trimming removed 4 bases at V and 5 bases at J, with 6 bases between. The CDR3 runs 11 residues. The CDR3 loop is CAISGTDEQYF. The CDR3 DNA sequence: TGTGCCATCAGTGGCACGGACGAGCAGTACTTC.

This rearrangement joins TRBV7-9 to TRBJ1-5, with D possibly matching TRBD1 (6 bases). Germline V gene data show CDR1 as SEHNR and CDR2 as FQNEAQ (reference sequence). Between the trimmed V and J ends, which lost 5 bases and 4 bases, there was a span of 12 bases. The CDR3 contains 14 residues. CDR3 sequence reads: CASSVGQPNQPQHF. As DNA, the CDR3 is TGTGCCAGCAGCGTCGGACAGCCTAATCAGCCCCAGCATTTT.

This clonotype was picked up a small number of times. The chain carries TRBV6-1 and TRBJ2-7, with TRBD1 matching over 7 bases. The V segment lost 1 base and the J segment 2 bases; nucleotides outside the gene matches: 8. The CDR3 has 16 residues. Germline CDR1 reads MNHNS; CDR2 reads SASEGT. In DNA, the CDR3 is TGTGCCAGCAGTGAAGTGGGGGACAGCCTAGCCTACGAGCAGTACTTC. Translation gives CASSEVGDSLAYEQYF.

Regarding this clonotype: A read error may be the cause here, since a much bigger clone is one base away. The V gene is TRBV29-1, the J gene TRBJ2-5; D is undetermined. The CDR3 contains 14 residues. In germline, CDR1 is SQVTM, CDR2 ANQGSEA. The CDR3 DNA follows: TGCAGCGTTGAAGATCTAGAAGGCCCGTTGACCAAGTACTTC. Encoded protein: CSVEDLEGPLTKYF.

V is TRBV27 and J is TRBJ1-1; D might be TRBD1 (5 bases). The ends were cut back, 8 bases at V and 7 bases at J, with 14 bases in the middle. The CDR3 totals 12 residues. In germline, CDR1 is MNHEY, CDR2 SMNVEV (reference sequence). The CDR3 DNA reads as TGTGCCAGCTGCCAGGGAGGTGGTGAAGCTTTCTTT. Protein: CASCQGGGEAFF.

This clonotype showed up many times. The chain recombines TRBV12-3 or TRBV12-4 with TRBJ2-1; D is unresolved. Trimming stripped 3 bases from V and 5 bases from J, with 8 bases between. This CDR3 is built from 13 residues. The CDR3 sequence is CASSLVVDNEQFF. CDR3 sequence (DNA): TGTGCCAGCAGTTTGGTCGTAGACAATGAGCAGTTCTTC.

In this sample, this clonotype turned up many times. The V and J genes are TRBV2 and TRBJ2-2; possibly TRBD1 for D (6 bases). Germline CDR1 reads SNHLY; CDR2 reads FYNNEI. The CDR3 contains 14 residues. Trimming removed 9 bases from V and 0 bases from J, with 11 bases in between. CDR3 in DNA: TGTGCCAGTAAACAGGGTGCGAACACCGGGGAGCTGTTTTTT. It is translated as CASKQGANTGELFF.

This clonotype was observed at least ten times. V usage is TRBV5-1 and J usage is TRBJ1-1, with TRBD1 identical over 7 bases. Trimming cost V 4 bases and J 3 bases; bases outside gene matches: 3. CDR3 length: 13 residues. Germline V gives CDR1 SGHRS, CDR2 YFSETQ. This CDR3 is CASSPDRDTEAFF. For the CDR3, the DNA is TGCGCCAGCAGCCCAGACAGGGACACTGAAGCTTTCTTT.

This clonotype has ten or more counts. This chain connects TRBV29-1 to TRBJ2-3; either TRBD1 or TRBD2 may fit D (6 bases each). CDR1 and CDR2 (germline): SQVTM, ANQGSEA. The CDR3 runs 12 residues. V shed 6 bases and J shed 2 bases, with 9 bases lying between them. The chain's CDR3 is CSVGGNTDTQYF. CDR3 coding DNA: TGCAGCGTGGGGGGCAACACAGATACGCAGTATTTT.

Details on this clonotype: This sequence may be a read error, since a much larger clone differs from it by one base. The rearrangement joins TRBV20-1 to TRBJ2-3; 11 bases are a match to TRBD1. Germline V lookup: CDR1 DFQATT, CDR2 SNEGSKA (reference sequence). There are 14 residues in the CDR3. The V gene end was trimmed by 4 bases and the J gene end by 5 bases; junction bases not matched to a gene: 5. The chain's CDR3 is CSATWTGGLDTQYF. In DNA, the CDR3 is TGCAGTGCTACCTGGACAGGGGGCTTAGATACGCAGTATTTT.

The rearrangement links TRBV2 to TRBJ2-7; TRBD1 is a possible D gene (5 bases). In germline, CDR1 is SNHLY, CDR2 FYNNEI. The V end was cut by 0 bases, the J end by 4 bases, with 10 bases between. The CDR3 spans 14 residues. This CDR3 is CASSEAQGQYEQYF. The CDR3 DNA sequence: TGTGCCAGCAGTGAAGCCCAGGGCCAATACGAGCAGTACTTC.

The rearrangement uses TRBV7-9 and TRBJ2-7, with D possibly being TRBD2 (5 bases). Trimming cost V 5 bases and J 4 bases, with 12 bases left between them. Germline CDR1 SEHNR, CDR2 FQNEAQ (reference sequence). The CDR3 runs 13 residues. CDR3: CASSPASGYEQYF. The CDR3 nucleotides read TGTGCCAGCAGCCCGGCGTCGGGGTACGAGCAGTACTTC. Together with reference TRBV7-9 and TRBJ2-7, the CDR3 gives the full variable domain: DTGVSQNPRHKITKRGQNVTFRCDPISEHNRLYWYRQTLGQGPEFLTYFQNEAQLEKSRLLSDRFSAERPKGSFSTLEIQRTEQGDSAMYLCASSPASGYEQYFGPGTRLTVT.

Ten or more counts support this clonotype. V is TRBV27 and J is TRBJ1-6; no clear D gene. The CDR3 has 15 residues. The germline V gene has CDR1 MNHEY and CDR2 SMNVEV (reference sequence). The V and J ends lost 3 bases and 7 bases respectively, with 13 bases between them. CDR3 DNA: TGTGCCAGCAGTTTCCGTTTTCGGCTAAATTCACCCCTCCACTTT. It encodes CASSFRFRLNSPLHF.

This clonotype has only a few counts. The V call is TRBV11-1, the J call TRBJ2-7, with 7 bases lining up with TRBD1. The V segment lost 5 bases and the J segment 2 bases; nucleotides outside the gene matches: 18. The CDR3 has 18 residues. Germline CDR1 is SGHAT and CDR2 is FQDESV (reference sequence). This chain's CDR3 is CASSPSRGTASTTYEQYF. The CDR3, as DNA: TGTGCCAGCAGCCCTAGTAGGGGGACAGCCTCGACCACCTACGAGCAGTACTTC. The entire variable domain, with the rest obtained from reference TRBV11-1 and TRBJ2-7, is as follows: EAEVAQSPRYKITEKSQAVAFWCDPISGHATLYWYRQILGQGPELLVQFQDESVVDDSQLPKDRFSAERLKGVDSTLKIQPAELGDSAMYLCASSPSRGTASTTYEQYFGPGTRLTVT.

This clonotype was detected a few times. The rearrangement uses TRBV12-3 or TRBV12-4 and TRBJ1-5, with D maybe TRBD1 (6 bases). V lost 5 bases and J lost 3, with 11 bases in between. This CDR3 contains 14 residues. Written as DNA, the CDR3 is TGTGCCAGCAGTAAGGACAGTTTCAATCAGCCCCAGCATTTT. Translated: CASSKDSFNQPQHF.

The chain combines TRBV7-9 with TRBJ1-2, with D hard to call. This CDR3 contains 14 residues. CDR1 and CDR2 from the germline V gene are SEHNR and FQNEAQ (reference sequence). The V gene lost 7 bases and the J gene lost 0 bases, with 12 bases spanning the gap. CDR3 protein: CASTPPVANYGYTF. DNA for the CDR3: TGTGCCAGCACCCCACCGGTAGCTAACTATGGCTACACCTTC.

The chain employs TRBV20-1 and TRBJ2-7; 8 nucleotides align to TRBD2. Germline assignment: CDR1 DFQATT and CDR2 SNEGSKA (reference sequence). The CDR3 spans 14 residues. V shed 2 bases and J 6 bases; nucleotides not matched to a gene: 9. The CDR3 nucleotides are TGCAGTGCTAGAACTGTGCGGGGGGCTCTCGAGCAGTACTTC. Encoded protein: CSARTVRGALEQYF.

This clonotype was picked up one time. This rearrangement joins TRBV10-3 to TRBJ2-3; 7 positions agree with TRBD1. From germline, CDR1 is ENHRY and CDR2 SYGVKD. The J segment lost 2 bases and the V segment lost 3 bases, leaving 5 bases of the junction unmatched. This CDR3 contains 15 residues. The CDR3 protein is CAISDRQGPTDTQYF. DNA of the CDR3: TGTGCCATCAGTGATCGACAGGGCCCCACAGATACGCAGTATTTT.

This clonotype was seen a few times. The chain links TRBV20-1 to TRBJ1-5, with D maybe TRBD1 (5 bases). The V and J ends lost 5 bases and 4 bases respectively, with 18 bases between them. The CDR3 is 15 amino acids. Germline assignment: CDR1 DFQATT and CDR2 SNEGSKA (reference sequence). The CDR3 protein is CSASELGPLNQPQHF. As DNA, the CDR3 is TGCAGTGCTTCTGAGCTGGGACCGTTGAATCAGCCCCAGCATTTT.

This clonotype was counted a few times. This chain uses TRBV12-3 or TRBV12-4 with TRBJ1-2, with 8 bases that match TRBD1. With 6 bases clipped from V and 5 bases from J, the junction kept 17 bases outside the gene matches. The CDR3 is 17 residues long. CDR3 coding DNA: TGTGCCAGCAGCCAAGACAGGGGTCCGCCGGCGGGGTATGGCTACACCTTC. It codes for CASSQDRGPPAGYGYTF.

The rearrangement joins TRBV20-1 to TRBJ1-5, with no clear D. The CDR3 has 15 amino acids. V dropped 0 bases and J dropped 0 bases, with 9 bases sitting between them. CDR1 DFQATT and CDR2 SNEGSKA come from the germline V gene (reference sequence). The CDR3 DNA follows: TGCAGTGCTAGAGATATGAGCCTTAGCAATCAGCCCCAGCATTTT. Translated: CSARDMSLSNQPQHF.

The gene calls are TRBV7-8 and TRBJ2-1; possible D gene TRBD1, 5 bases. The germline V gene has CDR1 SGHVS and CDR2 FQNEAQ. Trimming took off 5 bases at V and 9 bases at J, with 14 bases between the two ends. The CDR3 has 13 amino acids. The CDR3 DNA sequence: TGTGCCAGCAGCAGCAGGGTTGTGCGTGAGCAGTTCTTC. It specifies CASSSRVVREQFF. Full variable domain (outside the CDR3, taken from reference TRBV7-8 and TRBJ2-1): GAGVSQSPRYKVAKRGQDVALRCDPISGHVSLFWYQQALGQGPEFLTYFQNEAQLDKSGLPSDRFFAERPEGSVSTLKIQRTQQEDSAVYLCASSSRVVREQFFGPGTRLTVL.

This clonotype was seen more than once but under ten times. The rearrangement links TRBV5-1 to TRBJ2-3; D perhaps matches TRBD2 (6 bases). CDR1 and CDR2 (germline): SGHRS, YFSETQ. V was pared by 4 bases and J by 4 bases, with 10 bases between. CDR3 length: 13 residues. CDR3 region: CASSDGGADTQYF. CDR3 bases: TGCGCCAGCAGCGACGGGGGAGCAGATACGCAGTATTTT.

This clonotype was recorded at least ten times. This sequence joins TRBV10-3 and TRBJ2-2; D uncertain. Germline V gene data show CDR1 as ENHRY and CDR2 as SYGVKD. Trimming stripped 6 bases from V and 8 bases from J, with 10 bases between. The CDR3 extends over 12 amino acids. The DNA for the CDR3 is TGTGCCATCAGGGTCAGTGCGGGGGAGCTGTTTTTT. It codes for CAIRVSAGELFF.

This clonotype has just a few counts. The CDR3 sequence is CASTEGGGLYEQYF. CDR3 nucleotides: TGCGCCAGCACTGAGGGCGGGGGGCTTTACGAGCAGTACTTC. The chain uses TRBV5-1 and TRBJ2-7; 8 positions agree with TRBD2. With 6 bases clipped from V and 4 bases from J, the junction kept 9 bases outside the gene matches. Per germline, CDR1 SGHRS and CDR2 YFSETQ. The CDR3 is 14 residues long.

In this sample, this clonotype turned up many times. The chain recombines TRBV7-6 with TRBJ2-3, with TRBD2 matching over 11 bases. J gave up 0 bases and V 2 bases, and 4 bases lay outside the gene matches. The CDR3 has 17 amino acids. Germline assignment: CDR1 SGHVS and CDR2 FNYEAQ. Written as DNA, the CDR3 is TGTGCCAGCAGCTTACGGCTAGCGGGGGGTAGCACAGATACGCAGTATTTT. Protein sequence: CASSLRLAGGSTDTQYF.

The chain couples TRBV20-1 to TRBJ2-7; D not certain. In germline, CDR1 is DFQATT, CDR2 SNEGSKA (reference sequence). The length of the CDR3 is 16 residues. V gave up 0 bases and J gave up 0 bases, with 15 bases separating them. The CDR3 DNA reads TGCAGTGCTAGAGACCATGAAGACACGCTCTCCTACGAGCAGTACTTC. Its protein is CSARDHEDTLSYEQYF.